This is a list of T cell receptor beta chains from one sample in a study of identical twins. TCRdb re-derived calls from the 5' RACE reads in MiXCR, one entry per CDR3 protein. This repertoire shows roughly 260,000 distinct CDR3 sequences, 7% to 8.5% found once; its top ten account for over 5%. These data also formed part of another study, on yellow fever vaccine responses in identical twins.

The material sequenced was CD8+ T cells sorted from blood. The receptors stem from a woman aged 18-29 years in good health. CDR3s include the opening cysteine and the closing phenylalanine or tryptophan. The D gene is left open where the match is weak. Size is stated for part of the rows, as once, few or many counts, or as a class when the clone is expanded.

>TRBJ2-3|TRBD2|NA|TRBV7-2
TGTGCCAGCAGACGACTAGCGGCTAGCACAGATACGCAGTATTTT
CASRRLAASTDTQYF
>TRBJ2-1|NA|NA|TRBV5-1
TGCGCCAGCAGCTTGGCCGTCCCAGGGACCTACAATGAGCAGTTCTTC
CASSLAVPGTYNEQFF
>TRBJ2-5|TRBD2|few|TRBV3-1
TGTGCCAGCAGCCAAGATCTGGTAGCGGGAGCTCAGGGGACCCAGTACTTC
CASSQDLVAGAQGTQYF
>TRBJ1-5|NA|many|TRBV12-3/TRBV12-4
TGTGCCAGCACCTTGCGGGGTAGTAATCAGCCCCAGCATTTT
CASTLRGSNQPQHF
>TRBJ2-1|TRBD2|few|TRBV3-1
TGTGCCAGCAGCCAAGAGGCCTGGGCGGGAGGTGAGCAGTTCTTC
CASSQEAWAGGEQFF
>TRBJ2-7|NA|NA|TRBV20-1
TGCAGTGCTAGCGTCGGCAGGGCGTACGAGCAGTACTTC
CSASVGRAYEQYF
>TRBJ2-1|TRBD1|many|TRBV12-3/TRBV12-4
TGTGCCAGCAGCCCGGACAGGGTTGAGCAGTTCTTC
CASSPDRVEQFF
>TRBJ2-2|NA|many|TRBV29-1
TGCAGCGTTGACAGGGGAGTCACCGGGGAGCTGTTTTTT
CSVDRGVTGELFF
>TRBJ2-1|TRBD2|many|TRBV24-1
TGTGCCACCAGTGACCGGACTAGCGGGAGGACCTACAATGAGCAGTTCTTC
CATSDRTSGRTYNEQFF
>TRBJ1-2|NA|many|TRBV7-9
TGTGCCAGCAGCTTATCTTTGACAACGCCTAACTATGGCTACACCTTC
CASSLSLTTPNYGYTF
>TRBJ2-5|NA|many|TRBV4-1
TGCGCCAGCAGCCAGGGAGACAGGGTCGGGGGAGAGACCCAGTACTTC
CASSQGDRVGGETQYF
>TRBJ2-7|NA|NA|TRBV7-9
TGTGCCAGCAGCATAACCTACGAGCAGTACTTC
CASSITYEQYF
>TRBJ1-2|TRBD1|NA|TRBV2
TGTGCCAGCAGTGAAAGGCTCCGGGACAGGGGAGAAGGCTACACCTTC
CASSERLRDRGEGYTF
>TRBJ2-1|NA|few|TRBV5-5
TGTGCCAGCAGCAGAAAAGGGACGGCTCTTAACAATGAGCAGTTCTTC
CASSRKGTALNNEQFF
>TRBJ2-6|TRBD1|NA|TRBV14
TGTGCCAGCAGCCAAGGGACAGGCTTTCCTGGGGCCAACGTCCTGACTTTC
CASSQGTGFPGANVLTF
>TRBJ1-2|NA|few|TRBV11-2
TGTGCCAGCAGCTTAGGTCGGGCTGACTATGGCTACACCTTC
CASSLGRADYGYTF
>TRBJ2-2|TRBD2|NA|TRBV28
TGTGCCAGCAGTTTTAGAGTGGGACTAAACACCGGGGAGCTGTTTTTT
CASSFRVGLNTGELFF
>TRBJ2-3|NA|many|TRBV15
TGTGCCACCAGCAGCCCGGGCGCCACAGATACGCAGTATTTT
CATSSPGATDTQYF
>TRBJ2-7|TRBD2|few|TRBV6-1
TGTGCCAGCAGTGCGGGACTAGCGAACTACGAGCAGTACTTC
CASSAGLANYEQYF
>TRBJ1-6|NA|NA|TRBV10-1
TGCGCCAGCAGTGACGACAGTGGCGATTCACCCCTCCACTTT
CASSDDSGDSPLHF
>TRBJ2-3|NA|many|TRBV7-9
TGTGCCAGCAGCGAGGGATGGGCTGGCACAGATACGCAGTATTTT
CASSEGWAGTDTQYF
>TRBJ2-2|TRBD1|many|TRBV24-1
TGTGCCACCAGTGAAAACAGGGGATTCACCGGGGAGCTGTTTTTT
CATSENRGFTGELFF